Following are 29 T cell receptor beta chains from one sample sequenced in a study of high-grade serous ovarian cancer treatment subgroups. Tumor samples were taken before definitive surgery or chemotherapy. Sequenced by immunoSEQ multiplex PCR; TCRdb stores in-frame clones only, minus some. The table has 1,700 or so clones, roughly four fifths seen once. Sequenced material: tumor tissue. These TCRs come from a human donor with high-grade serous ovarian cancer.

A few counts support this clone. The identical CDR3 is also encoded by other nucleotide sequences in the sample. The chain employs TRBV30 and TRBJ1-1; a weak D match, TRBD1 (5 bases). This CDR3 has 11 amino acids. Germline V gives CDR1 GTSNPN, CDR2 SVGIG (reference sequence). With 0 bases removed from V and 10 bases from J, the gap between germline ends came to 9 bases. CDR3 region: CAWSVGGVAFF. DNA for the CDR3: TGTGCCTGGAGTGTGGGAGGGGTAGCTTTCTTT.

The DNA of the CDR3 is TGTGCCAGCAGCTTATTTGCGGGCTACACAGATACGCAGTATTTT. Its translation: CASSLFAGYTDTQYF. The chain is built from TRBV7-9 and TRBJ2-3; D possibly corresponds to TRBD2 (5 bases). The V end lost 2 bases, the J end lost 2 bases, and 11 bases lay between the germline ends. This CDR3 is 15 amino acids long. Germline CDR1 and CDR2: SEHNR and FQNEAQ (reference sequence).

This chain joins TRBV27 and TRBJ2-1, with a weak D call TRBD2 (7 bases). This CDR3 region has 17 residues. Germline values: CDR1 MNHEY, CDR2 SMNVEV (reference sequence). The V end lost 5 bases, the J end lost 0 bases, and 17 bases lay between the germline ends. CDR3 sequence: CASSAGGGGSSYNEQFF. CDR3 sequence (DNA): TGTGCCAGCAGTGCCGGGGGCGGGGGTAGCTCCTACAATGAGCAGTTCTTC.

The chain recombines TRBV19 with TRBJ1-1; D is unresolved. Trimming cost V 2 bases and J 2 bases, with 12 bases left between them. CDR1 and CDR2 (germline): LNHDA, SQIVND (reference sequence). The CDR3 length is 15 residues. DNA for the CDR3: TGTGCCAGTAGTATACATCGGTCCAGAAACACTGAAGCTTTCTTT. It translates to CASSIHRSRNTEAFF.

The chain combines TRBV6-5 with TRBJ2-2; D not certain. This CDR3 spans 11 amino acids. In germline, CDR1 is MNHEY, CDR2 SVGAGI. The V end lost 5 bases, the J end lost 7 bases, and 5 bases lay between the germline ends. The CDR3, as DNA: TGTGCCAGCAGTCCGATCGGGGAGCTGTTTTTT. As protein: CASSPIGELFF.

The chain has TRBV2 and TRBJ2-5; no reliable D call. The V end was cut by 2 bases, the J end by 4 bases, with 5 bases between. The V gene's germline CDR1 is SNHLY and CDR2 FYNNEI. The CDR3 is 12 residues long. The CDR3 loop reads CASSEYGETQYF. The DNA for the CDR3 is TGTGCCAGCAGTGAATACGGAGAGACCCAGTACTTC. The complete variable domain, with remaining parts taken from reference TRBV2 and TRBJ2-5, reads EPEVTQTPSHQVTQMGQEVILRCVPISNHLYFYWYRQILGQKVEFLVSFYNNEISEKSEIFDDQFSVERPDGSNFTLKIRSTKLEDSAMYFCASSEYGETQYFGPGTRLLVL.

The table lists this clone with a count of one. The V and J genes are TRBV14 and TRBJ2-1, with 13 positions matching TRBD2. CDR1 SGHDN and CDR2 FVKESK come from the germline V gene. J lost 1 base, V lost 5 bases, and 8 bases had no gene match. The CDR3 spans 18 residues. The CDR3 reads CASSNPRTSGGSYNEQFF. The CDR3 region has the DNA TGTGCCAGCAGCAATCCTCGGACTAGCGGGGGATCCTACAATGAGCAGTTCTTC.

The chain employs TRBV10-3 and TRBJ1-5; no firm D call. The germline V and J ends were trimmed by 0 bases and 0 bases, with 9 bases remaining between them. The CDR3 consists of 16 residues. Germline-derived CDR1 and CDR2 are ENHRY and SYGVKD. CDR3 bases: TGTGCCATCAGTGAGTCCCCTCCTTATAGCAATCAGCCCCAGCATTTT. It is translated as CAISESPPYSNQPQHF.

The chain joins TRBV10-2 to TRBJ2-7; D is unclear. The V end lost 5 bases, the J end lost 2 bases, and 4 bases lay between the germline ends. Germline CDR1 reads WSHSY; CDR2 reads SAAADI. CDR3 length equals 11 residues. CDR3 coding DNA: TGCGCCAGCAGTATGGCCTACGAGCAGTACTTC. Translated, it gives CASSMAYEQYF.

CDR3 nucleotides: TGCGCCAGCAGCCAAGTTCGGGGAGGGACCGGGGAGCTGTTTTTT. Its translation: CASSQVRGGTGELFF. V gene TRBV4-1 combines with J gene TRBJ2-2; 7 positions match TRBD2. This CDR3 region has 15 residues. Germline V lookup: CDR1 MGHRA, CDR2 YSYEKL. With 1 base clipped from V and 5 bases from J, the junction kept 4 bases outside the gene matches.

V and J are TRBV27 and TRBJ1-4; D possibly corresponds to TRBD1 (5 bases). V was cut by 4 bases and J by 4 bases, with 13 bases left in between. This CDR3 is 15 amino acids long. Looked up from germline, CDR1 is MNHEY and CDR2 is SMNVEV (reference sequence). The chain's CDR3 is CASSSGGRSNEKLFF. CDR3 coding DNA: TGTGCCAGCAGTTCGGGGGGACGGAGTAATGAAAAACTGTTTTTT. Based on the CDR3 plus reference TRBV27 and TRBJ1-4, the full variable domain is EAQVTQNPRYLITVTGKKLTVTCSQNMNHEYMSWYRQDPGLGLRQIYYSMNVEVTDKGDVPEGYKVSRKEKRNFPLILESPSPNQTSLYFCASSSGGRSNEKLFFGSGTQLSVL.

The chain has TRBV2 and TRBJ1-3; perhaps TRBD1 as D (5 bases). Germline loops: CDR1 SNHLY, CDR2 FYNNEI. V dropped 2 bases and J dropped 4 bases, with 12 bases sitting between them. The CDR3 is made up of 15 amino acids. CDR3 sequence: CASSERAGPGNTIYF. The CDR3 nucleotides are TGTGCCAGCAGTGAACGGGCAGGGCCAGGAAACACCATATATTTT.

This chain uses TRBV4-1 with TRBJ1-1; 8 positions agree with TRBD1. This CDR3 spans 16 amino acids. Germline V gene data show CDR1 as MGHRA and CDR2 as YSYEKL. The trim removed 6 bases at V and 1 base at J, leaving 10 bases unmatched. The CDR3 protein is CASSRPGTGTNTEAFF. Written as DNA, the CDR3 is TGCGCCAGCAGTCGTCCCGGGACAGGAACGAACACTGAAGCTTTCTTT.

The CDR3 region is CASSEGQGSYEQYF. CDR3 in DNA: TGTGCCAGCAGCGAAGGACAGGGCTCCTACGAGCAGTACTTC. The gene calls are TRBV4-2 and TRBJ2-7; TRBD1 agrees at 8 bases. Germline lookup yields CDR1 LGHNA and CDR2 YNFKEQ. V lost 5 bases to trimming and J lost 0 bases; unmatched junction nucleotides: 3. This CDR3 has 14 amino acids.

V gene TRBV2 combines with J gene TRBJ2-1; 9 bases fit TRBD2. Per germline, CDR1 SNHLY and CDR2 FYNNEI. V shed 5 bases, J shed 4 bases, and the junction held 6 bases outside the gene matches. The CDR3 covers 15 residues. CDR3 loop: CASSISGGSYNEQFF. CDR3 DNA: TGTGCCAGCAGTATTAGCGGGGGTTCTTACAATGAGCAGTTCTTC.

The J gene is TRBJ2-7, the V gene TRBV29-1; 9 bases are shared with TRBD2. CDR1 and CDR2 (germline): SQVTM, ANQGSEA. With 4 bases clipped from V and 2 bases from J, the junction kept 6 bases outside the gene matches. The CDR3 is 14 amino acids. The CDR3 reads CSVAWVAGAYEQYF. The CDR3 nucleotides read TGCAGCGTTGCCTGGGTAGCGGGAGCCTACGAGCAGTACTTC.

The V and J genes are TRBV7-9 and TRBJ2-1; 9 bases line up with TRBD1. Trimming cost V 5 bases and J 7 bases; bases outside gene matches: 9. CDR3 length: 15 residues. CDR1 SEHNR and CDR2 FQNEAQ come from the germline V gene (reference sequence). The CDR3 loop is CASSAAGTGTNEQFF. For the CDR3, the DNA is TGTGCCAGCAGCGCCGCGGGGACAGGGACAAATGAGCAGTTCTTC. Using reference TRBV7-9 and TRBJ2-1 for the parts outside the CDR3, the full variable domain is DTGVSQNPRHKITKRGQNVTFRCDPISEHNRLYWYRQTLGQGPEFLTYFQNEAQLEKSRLLSDRFSAERPKGSFSTLEIQRTEQGDSAMYLCASSAAGTGTNEQFFGPGTRLTVL.

The chain combines TRBV7-9 with TRBJ2-7; a possible D gene is TRBD2 (5 bases). V was clipped by 5 bases and J by 5 bases, with 19 bases between them. Germline V gives CDR1 SEHNR, CDR2 FQNEAQ (reference sequence). The CDR3 spans 15 residues. CDR3 DNA: TGTGCCAGCAGCCTAATGACTGGGAGACCGGACGAGCAGTACTTC. This sequence encodes CASSLMTGRPDEQYF.

The chain is built from TRBV6-5 and TRBJ1-6, with no clear D. CDR1 and CDR2 from the germline V gene are MNHEY and SVGAGI. The length of the CDR3 is 12 residues. Trimming stripped 10 bases from V and 14 bases from J, with 18 bases between. The DNA for the CDR3 is TGTGCCACCGGAGGCCACGGCGCATCCCTCCACTTT. It codes for CATGGHGASLHF.

This clone has just one count. Its ends do not fully match the called genes, so a read error is possible. The CDR3 here is CASSVQEFYGHTF. The CDR3 DNA sequence: TGTGCCAGCAGTGTACAGGAGTTCTATGGCCACACCTTC. V is TRBV28 and J is TRBJ1-2, with a weak D call TRBD1 (5 bases). The germline gives CDR1 MDHEN, CDR2 SYDVKM. This CDR3 comprises 13 residues.

The chain uses TRBV7-2 and TRBJ2-7; D could derive from TRBD1 or TRBD2 (6 bases each). Trimming left V 3 bases short and J 0 bases short, with 9 bases between. The CDR3 covers 14 residues. Germline V CDR1 and CDR2: SGHTA, FQGNSA. The CDR3 loop reads CASSLGGISYEQYF. The CDR3, as DNA: TGTGCCAGCAGCTTGGGGGGCATCTCCTACGAGCAGTACTTC.

J is TRBJ2-2 and V is TRBV27; D remains unclear. With 0 bases removed from V and 7 bases from J, the gap between germline ends came to 3 bases. CDR3 length equals 12 residues. Per the germline V gene, CDR1 is MNHEY and CDR2 is SMNVEV (reference sequence). CDR3 in DNA: TGTGCCAGCAGTTTATCGAGCGGGGAGCTGTTTTTT. Translation gives CASSLSSGELFF.

This clone showed up just once. One end of the junction does not line up with germline, which may come from a read error. DNA of the CDR3: TGTGCCAGCAGCTTAGCGGCGGGGACTTCCTTCAATGAGCAGTTCTTC. It is translated as CASSLAAGTSFNEQFF. The chain recombines TRBV7-2 with TRBJ2-1; D is possibly TRBD2 (6 bases). Per the germline V gene, CDR1 is SGHTA and CDR2 is FQGNSA. This CDR3 region has 16 residues.

CDR3 sequence (DNA): TGTGCCAGCATGGTGGGGACCCAGTACTTC. The encoded protein is CASMVGTQYF. V and J are TRBV2 and TRBJ2-5, with D uncertain. The V gene lost 7 bases and the J gene lost 7 bases, with 7 bases spanning the gap. The CDR3 sequence is 10 residues long. The germline CDR1 and CDR2 sequences are SNHLY and FYNNEI.

Comments on this clone: The sample carries other DNA sequences with the same CDR3. The chain combines TRBV29-1 with TRBJ2-5; TRBD2 might be the D (6 bases). V lost 6 bases, J lost 0 bases, and 17 bases lay in between. Germline CDR1 reads SQVTM; CDR2 reads ANQGSEA. There are 15 residues in the CDR3. The CDR3 reads CSVDGRERHQETQYF. The CDR3 DNA follows: TGCAGCGTCGATGGCCGGGAGAGACACCAAGAGACCCAGTACTTC.

The chain has TRBV30 and TRBJ1-2, with D tentatively TRBD1 (6 bases). This CDR3 comprises 14 residues. The germline V gene encodes CDR1 GTSNPN and CDR2 SVGIG (reference sequence). The ends were cut back, 4 bases at V and 0 bases at J, with 12 bases in the middle. The CDR3 DNA follows: TGTGCCTGGAAAAGCAGGGGCCCTAACTATGGCTACACCTTC. Translation: CAWKSRGPNYGYTF.

The chain uses TRBV19 and TRBJ2-1, with 9 positions matching TRBD2. V gave up 5 bases and J gave up 9 bases; unmatched junction bases: 14. This CDR3 is built from 16 residues. CDR1 is LNHDA, CDR2 SQIVND, per germline (reference sequence). The CDR3 spells CASSSRGGQGSSEQFF. The CDR3 DNA reads as TGTGCCAGTAGTTCGCGGGGGGGCCAGGGTTCCAGTGAGCAGTTCTTC.

This CDR3 reads CASSERQANQPQHF. For the CDR3, the DNA is TGTGCCAGCAGTGAACGGCAGGCCAATCAGCCCCAGCATTTT. The rearrangement joins TRBV2 to TRBJ1-5; D not certain. Germline V gene lookup returns CDR1 SNHLY and CDR2 FYNNEI. The V end lost 2 bases, the J end lost 3 bases, and 8 bases lay between the germline ends. The CDR3 is 14 amino acids.

This rearrangement joins TRBV7-9 to TRBJ2-5; D possibly corresponds to TRBD2 (5 bases). V lost 2 bases to trimming and J lost 4 bases, with 8 bases between them. Germline CDR1 SEHNR, CDR2 FQNEAQ (reference sequence). CDR3 length equals 13 residues. The CDR3 DNA follows: TGTGCCAGCAGCTTAACTAGTACAGAGACCCAGTACTTC. Encoded protein: CASSLTSTETQYF.